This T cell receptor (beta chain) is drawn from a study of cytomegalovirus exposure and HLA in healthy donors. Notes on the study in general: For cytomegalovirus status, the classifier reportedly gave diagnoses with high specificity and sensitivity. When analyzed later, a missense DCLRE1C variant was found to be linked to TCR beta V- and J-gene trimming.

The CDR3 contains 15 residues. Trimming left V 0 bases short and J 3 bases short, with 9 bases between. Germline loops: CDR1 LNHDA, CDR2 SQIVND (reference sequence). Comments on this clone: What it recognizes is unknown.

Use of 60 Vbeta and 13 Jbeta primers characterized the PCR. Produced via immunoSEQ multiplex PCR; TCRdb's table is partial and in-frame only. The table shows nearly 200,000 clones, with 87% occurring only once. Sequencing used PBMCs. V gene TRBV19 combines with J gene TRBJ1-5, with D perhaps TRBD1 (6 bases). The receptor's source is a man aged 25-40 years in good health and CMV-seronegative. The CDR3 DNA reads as TGTGCCAGTAGTATAGAGGGACACCTCAATCAGCCCCAGCATTTT. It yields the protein CASSIEGHLNQPQHF.